This TCR beta chain comes out of a study of shared clonotypes between healthy human individuals. The genomic DNA of each subset was split evenly across several immunoSEQ plates. Profiled with immunoSEQ multiplex PCR; TCRdb holds only in-frame clones, not every one. The sample lists 450,000 to 500,000 clones, 70% to 80% occurring once. All the donors were Caucasian adults who lived in Nashville, Tennessee. As concerns this clone: The antigen is unknown.

Study results and caveats: Clonotype sharing among donors was thought likely to change with sequencing depth.

V was shortened by 6 bases and J by 0 bases, with 12 bases between the two germline ends. The CDR3 sequence is 15 residues long. The V gene's germline CDR1 is MNHEY and CDR2 SVGAGI. The receptor was derived from a woman between 40 and 55 years old in good health. Some clones in this sample may be carry-over from other donors' samples. The rearrangement joins TRBV6-5 to TRBJ2-1; no clear D. Sequencing was done on a sample of PBMCs. The DNA for the CDR3 is TGTGCCAGCAGCTCCGACTCACCCTCCTACAATGAGCAGTTCTTC. Encoded protein: CASSSDSPSYNEQFF.